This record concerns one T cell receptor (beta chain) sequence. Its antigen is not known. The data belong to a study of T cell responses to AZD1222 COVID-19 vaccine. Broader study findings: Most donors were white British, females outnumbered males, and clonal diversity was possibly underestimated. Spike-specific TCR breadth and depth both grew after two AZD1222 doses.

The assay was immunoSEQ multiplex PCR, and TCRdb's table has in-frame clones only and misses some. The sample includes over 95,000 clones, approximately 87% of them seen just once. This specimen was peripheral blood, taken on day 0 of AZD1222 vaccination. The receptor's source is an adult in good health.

The CDR3 sequence is CASSGAGGSSGANVLTF. The DNA for the CDR3 is TGCGCCAGCAGCGGAGCGGGAGGCAGCTCTGGGGCCAACGTCCTGACTTTC. The genes are TRBV5-1 and TRBJ2-6, with 9 bases lining up with TRBD2. CDR1 is SGHRS, CDR2 YFSETQ, per germline. Unmatched junction bases numbered 5, after V lost 4 bases and J lost 0 bases. CDR3 length: 17 residues. The whole variable domain, filled in from reference TRBV5-1 and TRBJ2-6, reads KAGVTQTPRYLIKTRGQQVTLSCSPISGHRSVSWYQQTPGQGLQFLFEYFSETQRNKGNFPGRFSGRQFSNSRSEMNVSTLELGDSALYLCASSGAGGSSGANVLTFGAGSRLTVL.